The 29 T cell receptor beta chains below were found in one sample sequenced in a study of read filtering for tumor transcriptome and immune sequencing. From approximately 400 ng of RNA, a library with molecular barcoded alpha/delta and beta/gamma adaptors was made. MiXCR, run by TCRdb on the reads, gives a single entry per CDR3 protein. The sample consists of 94,000 or so distinct CDR3 sequences, approximately 13% of them appearing once. The material sequenced was a population of CD138-negative cells sorted from bone marrow. The receptors were gathered from a donor at least 40 years old with multiple myeloma.

This clonotype has ten or more counts. The V call is TRBV28, the J call TRBJ2-3; D gene ambiguous. The germline gives CDR1 MDHEN, CDR2 SYDVKM. The V and J ends lost 6 bases and 3 bases respectively, with 16 bases between them. This CDR3 has 15 residues. The CDR3 DNA is TGTGCCAGCAGCCCCCCTGGGTCGAGAACAGATACGCAGTATTTT. Translated: CASSPPGSRTDTQYF.

The rearrangement links TRBV20-1 to TRBJ2-2; D is uncertain. Trimming took 2 bases from V and 1 from J, leaving 8 bases between them. CDR1 is DFQATT, CDR2 SNEGSKA, per germline (reference sequence). This CDR3 has 14 residues. The CDR3 protein is CSARKSENTGELFF. In DNA, the CDR3 is TGCAGTGCTAGAAAAAGCGAGAACACCGGGGAGCTGTTTTTT.

In its sample, this clonotype was seen a few times. The chain links TRBV3-1 to TRBJ2-1, with a tentative D call TRBD1 (6 bases). V lost 4 bases, J lost 8 bases, and 12 bases lay in between. There are 13 residues in the CDR3. Germline CDR1 and CDR2: LGHDT and YNNKEL (reference sequence). CDR3 residues: CASSLDSLDEQFF. CDR3 sequence (DNA): TGTGCCAGCAGCCTGGACAGTTTGGATGAGCAGTTCTTC.

In this sample, this clonotype turned up many times. The chain combines TRBV28 with TRBJ2-3; TRBD1 might be the D (5 bases). V was cut by 6 bases and J by 2 bases, with 15 bases left in between. CDR1 is MDHEN and CDR2 is SYDVKM in the germline V gene. CDR3 size: 15 residues. The CDR3 loop reads CASSTPSGSTDTQYF. The CDR3 DNA sequence: TGTGCCAGCAGCACCCCCTCAGGGTCCACAGATACGCAGTATTTT.

Many counts were recorded for this clonotype. The genes are TRBV10-1 and TRBJ2-5; a possible D gene is TRBD2 (6 bases). This CDR3 has 13 amino acids. The germline CDR1 and CDR2 sequences are WNHNN and SYGVQD (reference sequence). The V end lost 8 bases, the J end lost 2 bases, and 12 bases lay between the germline ends. CDR3: CASSRGAQETQYF. The CDR3 DNA follows: TGCGCCAGCTCCCGCGGGGCACAAGAGACCCAGTACTTC.

This clonotype has ten or more counts. The rearrangement joins TRBV12-3 or TRBV12-4 to TRBJ2-7, with 9 bases that match TRBD1. The CDR3 length is 15 residues. V trimming: 1 base; J trimming: 3 bases; junction bases outside the gene matches: 4. The CDR3 protein is CASSLVGGQGYEQYF. The CDR3 DNA reads as TGTGCCAGCAGTTTAGTAGGGGGACAGGGCTACGAGCAGTACTTC.

The J gene is TRBJ2-3, the V gene TRBV18; 10 bases are a match to TRBD2. V shed 3 bases, J shed 0 bases, and the junction held 3 bases outside the gene matches. CDR1 and CDR2 from the germline V gene are KGHSH and LQKENI. This CDR3 is built from 16 residues. Here the CDR3 DNA reads TGTGCCAGCTCACCCGGACTAGCGGCTAGCACAGATACGCAGTATTTT. It specifies CASSPGLAASTDTQYF. The full variable domain, with the rest looked up from reference TRBV18 and TRBJ2-3, is NAGVMQNPRHLVRRRGQEARLRCSPMKGHSHVYWYRQLPEEGLKFMVYLQKENIIDESGMPKERFSAEFPKEGPSILRIQQVVRGDSAAYFCASSPGLAASTDTQYFGPGTRLTVL.

Of note for this clonotype: This may come from a read error, since a much larger clone is one base off. The V gene is TRBV19, the J gene TRBJ2-7, with D perhaps matching TRBD2 (5 bases). The CDR3 is made up of 14 amino acids. Germline CDR1 LNHDA, CDR2 SQIVND (reference sequence). The germline V and J ends were trimmed by 3 bases and 3 bases, with 12 bases remaining between them. The CDR3 sequence is CASSITDWSYEQYF. CDR3 DNA: TGTGCCAGTAGTATTACGGACTGGAGCTACGAGCAGTACTTC. Using reference TRBV19 and TRBJ2-7 for the parts outside the CDR3, the full variable domain is DGGITQSPKYLFRKEGQNVTLSCEQNLNHDAMYWYRQDPGQGLRLIYYSQIVNDFQKGDIAEGYSVSREKKESFPLTVTSAQKNPTAFYLCASSITDWSYEQYFGPGTRLTVT.

This clonotype was seen ten or more times. This rearrangement joins TRBV3-1 to TRBJ1-5, with D perhaps matching TRBD1 (6 bases). Germline values: CDR1 LGHDT, CDR2 YNNKEL (reference sequence). V was clipped by 3 bases and J by 7 bases, with 10 bases between them. This CDR3 spans 13 amino acids. CDR3 region: CASSQNRVQPQHF. The DNA for the CDR3 is TGTGCCAGCAGCCAGAACAGGGTCCAGCCCCAGCATTTT.

The gene calls are TRBV6-1 and TRBJ2-5; perhaps D is TRBD1 or TRBD2 (5 bases each). The CDR3 length is 16 residues. Trimming stripped 0 bases from V and 5 bases from J, with 16 bases between. Germline loops: CDR1 MNHNS, CDR2 SASEGT. The CDR3 loop is CASSEAEARATETQYF. The CDR3 DNA follows: TGTGCCAGCAGTGAAGCGGAGGCCAGGGCTACGGAGACCCAGTACTTC.

This clonotype has ten or more counts. This chain joins TRBV28 and TRBJ1-2, with 9 bases aligning to TRBD1. The CDR3 has 15 residues. Trimming took 5 bases from V and 7 from J; bases not matched to a gene: 11. Germline V lookup: CDR1 MDHEN, CDR2 SYDVKM. The CDR3: CASSPNRDRATGYTF. CDR3 coding DNA: TGTGCCAGCAGTCCCAACCGGGACAGGGCGACTGGCTACACCTTC.

This clonotype was seen ten or more times. The CDR3 loop is CASSYNKGQALMRNTEAFF. DNA for the CDR3: TGTGCCAGCAGTTACAATAAGGGACAGGCCCTTATGCGGAACACTGAAGCTTTCTTT. The chain carries TRBV7-2 and TRBJ1-1; TRBD1 agrees at 8 bases. CDR1 SGHTA and CDR2 FQGNSA come from the germline V gene. This CDR3 spans 19 amino acids. V trimming: 6 bases; J trimming: 1 base; junction bases outside the gene matches: 19.

The J gene is TRBJ1-5, the V gene TRBV19; D ambiguous. The V gene lost 2 bases and the J gene lost 1 base, with 9 bases spanning the gap. Germline loops: CDR1 LNHDA, CDR2 SQIVND (reference sequence). This CDR3 is 15 amino acids long. The CDR3 protein is CASSIHWTSNQPQHF. Here the CDR3 DNA reads TGTGCCAGTAGTATACATTGGACGAGCAATCAGCCCCAGCATTTT.

This clonotype was recorded at least ten times. This chain connects TRBV6-1 to TRBJ2-7; D not resolved. The CDR3 length is 15 residues. Between the trimmed V and J ends, which lost 1 base and 1 base, there was a span of 11 bases. Germline values: CDR1 MNHNS, CDR2 SASEGT. DNA for the CDR3: TGTGCCAGCAGTGAAGAACCAGGTCTTTCCTACGAGCAGTACTTC. Its translation is CASSEEPGLSYEQYF.

This clonotype occurred many times. The V gene is TRBV30, the J gene TRBJ2-1, with D maybe TRBD2 (6 bases). Between the trimmed V and J ends, which lost 4 bases and 4 bases, there was a span of 23 bases. This CDR3 is built from 17 residues. Germline CDR1 is GTSNPN and CDR2 is SVGIG (reference sequence). CDR3 coding DNA: TGTGCCTGGAAACGCATGGGAGGAGGGGCCCTGTACAATGAGCAGTTCTTC. This gives the protein CAWKRMGGGALYNEQFF.

By proportion, this clonotype is medium-sized. The chain employs TRBV3-1 and TRBJ2-1, with 8 positions matching TRBD2. With V trimmed by 0 bases and J by 8 bases, 12 bases remained unmatched. The CDR3 is 17 amino acids. The V gene's germline CDR1 is LGHDT and CDR2 YNNKEL (reference sequence). The CDR3 DNA is TGTGCCAGCAGCCAAGATCGGGGGACTAGTCTGAGCGATGAGCAGTTCTTC. It specifies CASSQDRGTSLSDEQFF.

The chain recombines TRBV29-1 with TRBJ2-5, with TRBD2 identical over 9 bases. The CDR3 sequence is 16 residues long. Trimming removed 7 bases from V and 2 bases from J; junction bases left unmatched: 14. Germline assignment: CDR1 SQVTM and CDR2 ANQGSEA. This chain's CDR3 is CSAGRAGGSGQETQYF. The DNA for the CDR3 is TGCAGCGCAGGCAGGGCGGGGGGGTCCGGTCAAGAGACCCAGTACTTC.

This clonotype was recorded at least ten times. This rearrangement joins TRBV30 to TRBJ2-1, with 9 bases identical to TRBD2. Germline V gene sequence: CDR1 GTSNPN, CDR2 SVGIG (reference sequence). CDR3 length equals 16 residues. V lost 1 base, J lost 9 bases, and 13 bases stayed unmatched. The CDR3 protein is CAWSAPAGGLSGEQFF. The CDR3 DNA sequence: TGTGCCTGGAGTGCCCCGGCGGGAGGGTTATCGGGTGAGCAGTTCTTC.

This chain links TRBV5-1 with TRBJ2-2, with D unclear. Looked up from germline, CDR1 is SGHRS and CDR2 is YFSETQ. CDR3 length: 16 residues. The germline V and J ends were trimmed by 0 bases and 0 bases, with 9 bases remaining between them. The CDR3 protein is CASSLAVQANTGELFF. DNA of the CDR3: TGCGCCAGCAGCTTGGCCGTCCAGGCGAACACCGGGGAGCTGTTTTTT.

This clonotype appeared a single time. One junction end disagrees with the germline gene, perhaps due to a read error. V and J are TRBV7-9 and TRBJ1-1; D remains ambiguous. The CDR3 sequence is 14 residues long. Germline loops: CDR1 SEHNR, CDR2 FQNEAQ (reference sequence). This CDR3 reads CASSSMGGNTGAFF. The CDR3 bases are TGTGCCAGCAGCTCCATGGGTGGGAACACTGGAGCTTTCTTT.

This clonotype was observed at least ten times. This chain joins TRBV20-1 and TRBJ2-2; the D is unclear. V was pared by 0 bases and J by 0 bases, with 11 bases between. Germline CDR1 DFQATT, CDR2 SNEGSKA (reference sequence). The CDR3 extends over 16 amino acids. CDR3 in amino acids: CSARDSGATNTGELFF. The CDR3 bases are TGCAGTGCTAGAGATAGTGGCGCAACGAACACCGGGGAGCTGTTTTTT.

This clonotype was found many times. The CDR3, as DNA: TGCAGTGCTAGAGCTAGCGGGAGAGGGTGGAACACCGGGGAGCTGTTTTTT. Translating it yields CSARASGRGWNTGELFF. This chain connects TRBV20-1 to TRBJ2-2; 10 bases line up with TRBD2. The germline V gene has CDR1 DFQATT and CDR2 SNEGSKA (reference sequence). The CDR3 is 17 residues long. V dropped 1 base and J dropped 1; count of bases not matched to a gene: 6.

This clonotype was observed many times. The chain combines TRBV11-3 with TRBJ2-3, with TRBD1 matching over 7 bases. The germline CDR1 and CDR2 sequences are SGHNT and YENEEA. The CDR3 consists of 13 residues. J was trimmed by 2 bases and V by 9 bases; bases with no gene match: 5. CDR3 amino acids: CASKTGITDTQYF. CDR3 in DNA: TGTGCCAGTAAGACAGGGATCACAGATACGCAGTATTTT.

This clonotype was seen at least ten times. CDR3 nucleotide sequence: TGTGCCAGCCCCGCCCCCAGTCACCCCACAGATACGCAGTATTTT. Amino acids: CASPAPSHPTDTQYF. The V gene is TRBV12-3 or TRBV12-4, the J gene TRBJ2-3, with D unresolved. CDR3 size: 15 residues. V was clipped by 8 bases and J by 2 bases, with 17 bases between them.

This clonotype was counted many times. This sequence joins TRBV7-9 and TRBJ1-1, with TRBD1 as a possible D gene (6 bases). This CDR3 contains 18 residues. The germline CDR1 and CDR2 sequences are SEHNR and FQNEAQ (reference sequence). V lost 5 bases to trimming and J lost 5 bases, with 27 bases between them. CDR3 nucleotides: TGTGCCAGCAGCCAAAAGAGGGGGATGCAGGGAACTGTAACTGAAGCTTTCTTT. It translates to CASSQKRGMQGTVTEAFF.

In this sample, this clonotype turned up many times. The V gene is TRBV30, the J gene TRBJ1-2; no clear D gene. The V gene lost 2 bases and the J gene lost 0 bases, with 10 bases spanning the gap. Germline CDR1 is GTSNPN and CDR2 is SVGIG (reference sequence). CDR3 length: 14 residues. The CDR3 here is CAWSQTVANYGYTF. In DNA form, the CDR3 reads TGTGCCTGGAGTCAGACGGTAGCTAACTATGGCTACACCTTC.

This clonotype was counted ten times or more. V gene TRBV29-1 combines with J gene TRBJ2-2; D is possibly TRBD2 (6 bases). Germline V CDR1 and CDR2: SQVTM, ANQGSEA. CDR3 length equals 14 residues. Trimming removed 7 bases from V and 2 bases from J, with 14 bases in between. CDR3 region: CSARGGVNTGELFF. The CDR3 region has the DNA TGCAGCGCCCGGGGCGGGGTAAACACCGGGGAGCTGTTTTTT.

This clonotype has a count of ten or more. One end of the junction is discordant with germline, which a read error may explain. The chain has TRBV12-3 or TRBV12-4 and TRBJ2-5; D remains ambiguous. The CDR3 sequence is 11 residues long. The CDR3 reads CASSSQQTQYF. Written as DNA, the CDR3 is TGTGCCAGCAGTTCCCAACAGACCCAGTACTTC.

This clonotype was seen at least ten times. V gene TRBV11-2 combines with J gene TRBJ2-1; 8 bases line up with TRBD1. CDR3 size: 14 residues. Trimming took 3 bases from V and 10 from J; bases not matched to a gene: 8. CDR1 is SGHAT and CDR2 is FQNNGV in the germline V gene. The CDR3: CASSLDRVSREQFF. The DNA for the CDR3 is TGTGCCAGCAGCTTGGACAGGGTATCGCGCGAGCAGTTCTTC.